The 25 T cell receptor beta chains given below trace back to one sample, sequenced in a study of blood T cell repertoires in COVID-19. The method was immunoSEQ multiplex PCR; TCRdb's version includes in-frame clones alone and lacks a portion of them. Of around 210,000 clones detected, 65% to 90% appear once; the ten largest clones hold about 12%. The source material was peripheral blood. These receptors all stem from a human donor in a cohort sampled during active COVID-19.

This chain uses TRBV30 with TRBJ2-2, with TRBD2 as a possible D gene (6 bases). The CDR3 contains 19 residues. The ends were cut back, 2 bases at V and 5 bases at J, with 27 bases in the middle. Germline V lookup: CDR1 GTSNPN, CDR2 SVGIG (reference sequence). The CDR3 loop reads CAWSNRGFDRTGRTGELFF. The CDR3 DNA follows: TGTGCCTGGAGTAATCGCGGCTTCGACCGAACGGGGAGGACCGGGGAGCTGTTTTTT.

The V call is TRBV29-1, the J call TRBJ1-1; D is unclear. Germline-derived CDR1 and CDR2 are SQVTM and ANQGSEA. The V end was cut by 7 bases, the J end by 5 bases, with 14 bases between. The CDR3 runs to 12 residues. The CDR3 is CSARTFETEAFF. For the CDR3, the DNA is TGCAGCGCCCGGACTTTCGAGACTGAAGCTTTCTTT. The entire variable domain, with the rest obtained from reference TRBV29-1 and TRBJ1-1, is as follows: SAVISQKPSRDICQRGTSLTIQCQVDSQVTMMFWYRQQPGQSLTLIATANQGSEATYESGFVIDKFPISRPNLTFSTLTVSNMSPEDSSIYLCSARTFETEAFFGQGTRLTVV.

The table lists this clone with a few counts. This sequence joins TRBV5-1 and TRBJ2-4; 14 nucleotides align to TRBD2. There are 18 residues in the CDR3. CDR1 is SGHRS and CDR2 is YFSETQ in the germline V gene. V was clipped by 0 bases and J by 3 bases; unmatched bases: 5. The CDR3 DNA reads TGCGCCAGCAGCTTGGGGGGACTAGCGGGAGTAGGCAAAAACATTCAGTACTTC. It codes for CASSLGGLAGVGKNIQYF.

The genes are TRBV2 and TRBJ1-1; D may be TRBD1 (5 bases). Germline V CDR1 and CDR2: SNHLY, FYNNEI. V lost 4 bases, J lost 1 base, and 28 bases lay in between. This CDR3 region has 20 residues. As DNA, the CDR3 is TGTGCCAGCAGTGGCTATACCCCCGGTTTAGGGTCGGGGGGGAACACTGAAGCTTTCTTT. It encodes CASSGYTPGLGSGGNTEAFF.

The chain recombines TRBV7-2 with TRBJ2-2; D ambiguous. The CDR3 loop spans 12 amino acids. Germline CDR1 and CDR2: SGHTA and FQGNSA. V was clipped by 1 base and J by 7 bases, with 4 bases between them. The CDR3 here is CASSLGVGELFF. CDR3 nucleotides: TGTGCCAGCAGCTTAGGCGTCGGGGAGCTGTTTTTT.

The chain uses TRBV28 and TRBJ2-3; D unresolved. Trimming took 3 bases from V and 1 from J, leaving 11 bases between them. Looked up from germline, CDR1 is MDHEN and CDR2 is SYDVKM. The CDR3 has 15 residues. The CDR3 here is CASSLIQYGTDTQYF. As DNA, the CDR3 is TGTGCCAGCAGTTTGATCCAGTATGGCACAGATACGCAGTATTTT.

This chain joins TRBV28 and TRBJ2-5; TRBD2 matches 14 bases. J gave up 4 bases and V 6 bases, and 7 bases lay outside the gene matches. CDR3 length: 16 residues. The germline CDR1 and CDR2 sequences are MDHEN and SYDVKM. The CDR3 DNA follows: TGTGCCAGCAGCCCTGGACTAGCGGGAGGTCGAGAGACCCAGTACTTC. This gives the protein CASSPGLAGGRETQYF.

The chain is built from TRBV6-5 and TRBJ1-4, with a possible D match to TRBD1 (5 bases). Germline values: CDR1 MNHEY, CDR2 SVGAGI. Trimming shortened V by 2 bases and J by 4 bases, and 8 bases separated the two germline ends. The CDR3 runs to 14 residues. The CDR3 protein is CASSYGGFNEKLFF. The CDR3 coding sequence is TGTGCCAGCAGTTACGGGGGGTTTAATGAAAAACTGTTTTTT.

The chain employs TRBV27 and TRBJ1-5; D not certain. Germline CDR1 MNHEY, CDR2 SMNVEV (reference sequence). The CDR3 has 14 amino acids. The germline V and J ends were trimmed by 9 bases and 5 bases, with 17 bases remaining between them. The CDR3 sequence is CARPTGVVDQPQHF. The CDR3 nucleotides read TGTGCCAGGCCAACGGGAGTCGTGGATCAGCCCCAGCATTTT.

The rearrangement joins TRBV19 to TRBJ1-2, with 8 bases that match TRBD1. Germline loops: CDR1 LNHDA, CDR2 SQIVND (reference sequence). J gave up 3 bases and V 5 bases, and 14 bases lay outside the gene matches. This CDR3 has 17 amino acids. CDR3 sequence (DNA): TGTGCCAGTAGTGGAACCGGGACAGGCAAGCAGTACTATGGCTACACCTTC. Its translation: CASSGTGTGKQYYGYTF.

As DNA, the CDR3 is TGTGCCAGCAGCTTAGATAGGCTAGCGGGAAACGAGCAGTACTTC. Its translation is CASSLDRLAGNEQYF. J is TRBJ2-7 and V is TRBV11-2, with TRBD2 identical over 9 bases. There are 15 residues in the CDR3. V gave up 0 bases and J gave up 5 bases; unmatched junction bases: 5. Per germline, CDR1 SGHAT and CDR2 FQNNGV.

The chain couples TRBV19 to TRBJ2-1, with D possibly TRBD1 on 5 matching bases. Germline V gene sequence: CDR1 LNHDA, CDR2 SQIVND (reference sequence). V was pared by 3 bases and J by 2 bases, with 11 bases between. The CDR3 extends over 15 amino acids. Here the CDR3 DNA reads TGTGCCAGTAGTATGCTGCAGGGAACCTACAATGAGCAGTTCTTC. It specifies CASSMLQGTYNEQFF.

The chain's CDR3 is CASSFGVGTDTQYF. CDR3 nucleotides: TGTGCCAGCAGCTTCGGGGTCGGCACAGATACGCAGTATTTT. V gene TRBV7-6 combines with J gene TRBJ2-3; weak D call: TRBD2 (5 bases). The CDR3 contains 14 residues. Germline assignment: CDR1 SGHVS and CDR2 FNYEAQ. The ends were cut back, 3 bases at V and 1 base at J, with 8 bases in the middle.

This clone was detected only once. This CDR3 reads CASSQELGTGGFDGYTF. For the CDR3, the DNA is TGTGCCAGCAGCCAAGAGCTAGGGACAGGGGGCTTTGATGGCTACACCTTC. V gene TRBV3-1 (or the pseudogene TRBV3-2) combines with J gene TRBJ1-2, with 12 bases identical to TRBD1. Unmatched junction bases numbered 8, after V lost 0 bases and J lost 6 bases. The CDR3 has 17 residues. CDR1 and CDR2 (germline): LGHDT, YNNKEL (reference sequence).

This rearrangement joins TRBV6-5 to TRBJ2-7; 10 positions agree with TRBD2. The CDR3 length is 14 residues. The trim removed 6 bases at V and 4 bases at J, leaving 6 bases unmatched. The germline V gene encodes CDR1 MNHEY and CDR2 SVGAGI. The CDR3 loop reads CASRTAGGPYEQYF. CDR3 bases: TGTGCCAGCAGGACAGCGGGAGGGCCTTACGAGCAGTACTTC.

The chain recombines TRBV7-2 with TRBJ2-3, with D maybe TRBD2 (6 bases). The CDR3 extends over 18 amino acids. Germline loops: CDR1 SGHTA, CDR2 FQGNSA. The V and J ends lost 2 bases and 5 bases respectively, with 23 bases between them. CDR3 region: CASSLRPAGRTILDTQYF. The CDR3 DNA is TGTGCCAGCAGCTTAAGACCTGCGGGGCGGACGATTTTAGATACGCAGTATTTT.

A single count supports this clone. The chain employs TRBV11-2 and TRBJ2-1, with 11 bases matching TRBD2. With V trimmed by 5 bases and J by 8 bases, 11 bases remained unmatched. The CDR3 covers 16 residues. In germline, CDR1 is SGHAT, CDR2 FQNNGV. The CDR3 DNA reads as TGTGCCAGCAGCCTAAGGGAACTAGCGGGAGAGGATGAGCAGTTCTTC. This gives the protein CASSLRELAGEDEQFF.

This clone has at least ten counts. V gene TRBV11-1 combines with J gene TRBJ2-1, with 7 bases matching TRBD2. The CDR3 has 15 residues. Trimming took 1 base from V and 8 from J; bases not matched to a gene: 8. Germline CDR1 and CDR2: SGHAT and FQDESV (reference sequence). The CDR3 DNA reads TGTGCCAGCAGCTTAGTCGGCGGGAGTCTTTATGAGCAGTTCTTC. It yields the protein CASSLVGGSLYEQFF.

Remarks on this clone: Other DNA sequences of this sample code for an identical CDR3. CDR3 sequence (DNA): TGTGCCAGCTCACCTCAGGGTACTGAAGCTTTCTTT. Protein product: CASSPQGTEAFF. V gene TRBV18 combines with J gene TRBJ1-1; TRBD1 might be the D (5 bases). Germline V CDR1 and CDR2: KGHSH, LQKENI. The CDR3 totals 12 residues. Trimming removed 3 bases from V and 5 bases from J, with 7 bases in between.

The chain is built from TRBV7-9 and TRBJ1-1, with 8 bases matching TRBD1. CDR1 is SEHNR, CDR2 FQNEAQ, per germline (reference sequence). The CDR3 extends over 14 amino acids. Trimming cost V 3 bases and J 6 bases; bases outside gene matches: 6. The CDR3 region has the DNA TGTGCCAGCAGCTTCGGTCAGGGGGCGTCTGAAGCTTTCTTT. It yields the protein CASSFGQGASEAFF.

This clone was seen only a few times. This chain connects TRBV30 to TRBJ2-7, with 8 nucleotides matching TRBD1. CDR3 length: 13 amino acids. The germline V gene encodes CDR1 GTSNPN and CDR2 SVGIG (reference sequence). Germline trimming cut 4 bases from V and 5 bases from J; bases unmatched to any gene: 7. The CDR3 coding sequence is TGTGCCTGGACGGAGGACAGGGCTAACGAGCAGTACTTC. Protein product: CAWTEDRANEQYF.

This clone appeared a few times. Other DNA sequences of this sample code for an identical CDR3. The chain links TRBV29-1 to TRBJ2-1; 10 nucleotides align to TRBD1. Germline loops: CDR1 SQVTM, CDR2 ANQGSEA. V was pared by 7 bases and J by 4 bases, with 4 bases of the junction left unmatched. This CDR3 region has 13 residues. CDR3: CSARTGGYNEQFF. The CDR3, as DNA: TGCAGCGCCAGGACAGGGGGTTACAATGAGCAGTTCTTC.

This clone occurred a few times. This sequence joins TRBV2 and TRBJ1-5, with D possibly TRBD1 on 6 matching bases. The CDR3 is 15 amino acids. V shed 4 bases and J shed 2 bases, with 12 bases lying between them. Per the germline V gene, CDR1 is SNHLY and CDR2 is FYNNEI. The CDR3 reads CASSVGGAGNQPQHF. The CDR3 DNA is TGTGCCAGCAGTGTTGGGGGGGCGGGCAATCAGCCCCAGCATTTT.

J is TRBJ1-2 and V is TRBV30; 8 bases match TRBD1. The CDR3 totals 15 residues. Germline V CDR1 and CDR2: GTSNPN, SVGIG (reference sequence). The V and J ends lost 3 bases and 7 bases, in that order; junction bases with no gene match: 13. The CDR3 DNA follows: TGTGCCTGGAGGGACCGGACAGGGATCTATGCTGGCTACACCTTC. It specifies CAWRDRTGIYAGYTF.

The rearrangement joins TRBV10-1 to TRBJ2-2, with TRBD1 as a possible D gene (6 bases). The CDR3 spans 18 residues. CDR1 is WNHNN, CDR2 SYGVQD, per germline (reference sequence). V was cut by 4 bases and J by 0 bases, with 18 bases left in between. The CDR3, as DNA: TGCGCCAGCAGTGGCCCCGGGACAACTCCCGCGAACACCGGGGAGCTGTTTTTT. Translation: CASSGPGTTPANTGELFF.